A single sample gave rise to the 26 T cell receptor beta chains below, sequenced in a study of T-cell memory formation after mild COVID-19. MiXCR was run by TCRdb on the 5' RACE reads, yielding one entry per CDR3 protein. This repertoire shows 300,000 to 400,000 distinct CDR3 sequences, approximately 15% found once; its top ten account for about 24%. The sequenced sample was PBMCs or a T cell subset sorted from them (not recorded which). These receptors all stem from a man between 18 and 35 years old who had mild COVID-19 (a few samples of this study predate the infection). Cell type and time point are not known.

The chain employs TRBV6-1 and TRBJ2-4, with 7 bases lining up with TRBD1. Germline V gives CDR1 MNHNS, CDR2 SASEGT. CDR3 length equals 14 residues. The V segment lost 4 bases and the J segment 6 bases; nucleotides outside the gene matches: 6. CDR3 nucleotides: TGTGCCAGCAGTGGCTGGACAGGAGGAAACATTCAGTACTTC. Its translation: CASSGWTGGNIQYF.

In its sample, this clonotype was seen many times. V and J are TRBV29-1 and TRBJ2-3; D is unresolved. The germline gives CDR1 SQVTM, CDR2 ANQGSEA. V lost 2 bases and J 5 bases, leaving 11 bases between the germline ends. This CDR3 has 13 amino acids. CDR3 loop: CSVEPDPGDTQYF. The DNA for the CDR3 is TGCAGCGTTGAACCCGATCCGGGAGATACGCAGTATTTT.

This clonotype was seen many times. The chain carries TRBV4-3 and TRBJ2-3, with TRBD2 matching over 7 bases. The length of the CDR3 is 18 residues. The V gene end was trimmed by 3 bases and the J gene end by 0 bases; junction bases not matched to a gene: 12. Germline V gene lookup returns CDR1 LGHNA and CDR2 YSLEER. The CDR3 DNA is TGCGCCAGCAGCCAGGATCTCAAAAGCGGGGTTAGCACAGATACGCAGTATTTT. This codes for CASSQDLKSGVSTDTQYF.

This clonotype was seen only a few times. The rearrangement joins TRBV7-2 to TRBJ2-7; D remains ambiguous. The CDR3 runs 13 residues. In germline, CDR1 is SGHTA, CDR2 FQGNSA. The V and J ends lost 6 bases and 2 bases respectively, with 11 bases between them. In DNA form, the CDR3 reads TGTGCCAGCAGGCTAAAAGGGACCTACGAGCAGTACTTC. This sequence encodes CASRLKGTYEQYF.

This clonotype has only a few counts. As DNA, the CDR3 is TGTGCCAGCCGGTACGGTGCCGGGGAGCTGTTTTTT. The encoded protein is CASRYGAGELFF. The chain joins TRBV2 to TRBJ2-2; D gene ambiguous. Trimming pared 8 bases from V and 6 bases from J, leaving 10 bases between. Germline values: CDR1 SNHLY, CDR2 FYNNEI. The CDR3 consists of 12 residues.

CDR3 sequence reads: CASILSGGYNEQFF. The CDR3, as DNA: TGTGCCAGCATACTTAGCGGGGGGTACAATGAGCAGTTCTTC. The J gene is TRBJ2-1, the V gene TRBV6-4; TRBD2 agrees at 10 bases. Germline loops: CDR1 MRHNA, CDR2 SNTAGT. V dropped 7 bases and J dropped 4; count of bases not matched to a gene: 4. The CDR3 covers 14 residues.

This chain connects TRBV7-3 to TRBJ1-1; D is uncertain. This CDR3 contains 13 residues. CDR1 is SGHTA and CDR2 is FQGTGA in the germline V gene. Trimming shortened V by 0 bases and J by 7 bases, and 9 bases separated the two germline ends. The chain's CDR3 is CASSLTVSSEAFF. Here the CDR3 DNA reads TGTGCCAGCAGCTTAACTGTCAGTAGTGAAGCTTTCTTT.

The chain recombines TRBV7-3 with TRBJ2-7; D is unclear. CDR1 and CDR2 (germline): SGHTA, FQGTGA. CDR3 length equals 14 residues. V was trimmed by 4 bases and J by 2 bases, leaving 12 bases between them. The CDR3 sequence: CASSYVSRAYEQYF. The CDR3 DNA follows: TGTGCCAGCAGCTATGTCAGTCGGGCCTACGAGCAGTACTTC. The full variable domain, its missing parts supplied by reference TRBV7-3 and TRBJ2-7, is GAGVSQTPSNKVTEKGKYVELRCDPISGHTALYWYRQSLGQGPEFLIYFQGTGAADDSGLPNDRFFAVRPEGSVSTLKIQRTERGDSAVYLCASSYVSRAYEQYFGPGTRLTVT.

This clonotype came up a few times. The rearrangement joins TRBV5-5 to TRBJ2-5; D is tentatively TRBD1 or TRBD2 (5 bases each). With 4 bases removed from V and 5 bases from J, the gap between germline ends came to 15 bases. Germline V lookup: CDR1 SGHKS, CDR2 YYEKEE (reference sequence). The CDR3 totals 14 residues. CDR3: CASSPPEGKETQYF. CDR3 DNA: TGTGCCAGCAGCCCCCCCGAGGGGAAGGAGACCCAGTACTTC.

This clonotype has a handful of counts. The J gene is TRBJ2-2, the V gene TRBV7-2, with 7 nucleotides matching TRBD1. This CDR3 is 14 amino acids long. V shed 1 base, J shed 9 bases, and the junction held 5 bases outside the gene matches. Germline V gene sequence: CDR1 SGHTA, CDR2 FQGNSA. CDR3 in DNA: TGTGCCAGCAGCTTAGATGACAGGGAGCGGGAGCTGTTTTTT. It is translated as CASSLDDRERELFF.

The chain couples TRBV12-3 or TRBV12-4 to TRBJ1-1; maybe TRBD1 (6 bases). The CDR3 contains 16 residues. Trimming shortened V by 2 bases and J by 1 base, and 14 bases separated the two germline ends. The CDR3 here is CASSLWGRSENTEAFF. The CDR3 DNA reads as TGTGCCAGCAGTTTATGGGGGCGGTCGGAGAACACTGAAGCTTTCTTT.

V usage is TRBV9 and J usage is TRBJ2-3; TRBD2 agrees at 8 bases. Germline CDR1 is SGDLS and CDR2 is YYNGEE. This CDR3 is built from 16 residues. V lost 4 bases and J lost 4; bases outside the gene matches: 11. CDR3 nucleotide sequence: TGTGCCAGCAGCCCAGACCGGGGGGGCGGAGCAGATACGCAGTATTTT. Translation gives CASSPDRGGGADTQYF.

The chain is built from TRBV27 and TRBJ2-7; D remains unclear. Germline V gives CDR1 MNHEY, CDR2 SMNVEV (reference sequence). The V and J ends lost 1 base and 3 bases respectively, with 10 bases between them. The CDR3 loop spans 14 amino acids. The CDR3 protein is CASSLYAENYEQYF. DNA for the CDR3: TGTGCCAGCAGTTTATACGCAGAGAACTACGAGCAGTACTTC.

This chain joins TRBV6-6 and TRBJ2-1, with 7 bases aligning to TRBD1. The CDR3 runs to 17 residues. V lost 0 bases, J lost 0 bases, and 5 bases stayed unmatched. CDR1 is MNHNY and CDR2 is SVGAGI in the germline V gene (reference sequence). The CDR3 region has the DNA TGTGCCAGCAGTTACTCAGGGGGCCGGAGCTCCTACAATGAGCAGTTCTTC. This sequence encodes CASSYSGGRSSYNEQFF.

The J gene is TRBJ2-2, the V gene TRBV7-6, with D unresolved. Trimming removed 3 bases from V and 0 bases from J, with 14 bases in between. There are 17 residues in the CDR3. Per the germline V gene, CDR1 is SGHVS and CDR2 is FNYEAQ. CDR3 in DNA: TGTGCCAGCAGCTTGTACGCCAGCACGGCGAACACCGGGGAGCTGTTTTTT. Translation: CASSLYASTANTGELFF.

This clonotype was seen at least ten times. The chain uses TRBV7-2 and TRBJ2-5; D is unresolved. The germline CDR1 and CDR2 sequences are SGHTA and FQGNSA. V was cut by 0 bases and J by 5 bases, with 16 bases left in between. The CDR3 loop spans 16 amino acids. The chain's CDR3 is CASSLAASPGLETQYF. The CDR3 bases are TGTGCCAGCAGCTTAGCGGCATCACCAGGTCTGGAGACCCAGTACTTC.

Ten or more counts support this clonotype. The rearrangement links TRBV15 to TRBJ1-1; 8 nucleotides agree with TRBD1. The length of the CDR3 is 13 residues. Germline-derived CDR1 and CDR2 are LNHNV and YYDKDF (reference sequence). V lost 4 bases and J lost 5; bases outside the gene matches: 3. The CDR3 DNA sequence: TGTGCCACCAGCATAACAGGGGGAACTGAAGCTTTCTTT. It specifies CATSITGGTEAFF.

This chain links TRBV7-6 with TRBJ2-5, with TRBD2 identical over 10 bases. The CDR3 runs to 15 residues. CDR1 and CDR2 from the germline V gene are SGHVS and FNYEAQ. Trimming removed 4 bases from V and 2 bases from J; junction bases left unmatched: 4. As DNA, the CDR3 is TGTGCCAGCAGCTCCCGGACTAGCGGACAAGAGACCCAGTACTTC. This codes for CASSSRTSGQETQYF.

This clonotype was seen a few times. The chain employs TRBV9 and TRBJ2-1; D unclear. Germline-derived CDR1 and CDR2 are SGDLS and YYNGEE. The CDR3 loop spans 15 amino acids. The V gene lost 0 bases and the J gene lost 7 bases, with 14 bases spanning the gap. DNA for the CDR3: TGTGCCAGCAGCGTAGGAATAGTGGAACCTAATGAGCAGTTCTTC. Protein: CASSVGIVEPNEQFF.

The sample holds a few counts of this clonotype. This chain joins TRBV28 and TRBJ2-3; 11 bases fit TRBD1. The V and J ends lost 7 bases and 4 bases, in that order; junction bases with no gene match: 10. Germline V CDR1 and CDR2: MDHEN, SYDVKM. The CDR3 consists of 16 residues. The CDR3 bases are TGTGCCAGCATAGGGGACAGGGGGTTGAATTCAGATACGCAGTATTTT. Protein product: CASIGDRGLNSDTQYF.

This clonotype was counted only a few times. In DNA, the CDR3 is TGCGCCAGCAGCCAAGATAGTACAGGGAGGGCCGAGCAGTACTTC. This translates into CASSQDSTGRAEQYF. This chain links TRBV4-1 with TRBJ2-7; weak D call: TRBD2 (7 bases). Trimming left V 0 bases short and J 6 bases short, with 15 bases between. In germline, CDR1 is MGHRA, CDR2 YSYEKL. The CDR3 spans 15 residues.

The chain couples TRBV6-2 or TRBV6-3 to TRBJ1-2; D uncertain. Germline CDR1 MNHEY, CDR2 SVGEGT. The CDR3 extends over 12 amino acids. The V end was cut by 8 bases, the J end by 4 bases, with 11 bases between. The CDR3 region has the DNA TGTGCCAGCCATAAGGCAGGCTATGGCTACACCTTC. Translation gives CASHKAGYGYTF.

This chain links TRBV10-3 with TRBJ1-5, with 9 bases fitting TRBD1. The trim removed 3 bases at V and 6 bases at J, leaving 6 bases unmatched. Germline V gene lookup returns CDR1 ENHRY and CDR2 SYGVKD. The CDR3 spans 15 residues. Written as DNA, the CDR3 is TGTGCCATCAGTGACCGGGACAGGGCCAGTCAGCCCCAGCATTTT. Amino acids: CAISDRDRASQPQHF.

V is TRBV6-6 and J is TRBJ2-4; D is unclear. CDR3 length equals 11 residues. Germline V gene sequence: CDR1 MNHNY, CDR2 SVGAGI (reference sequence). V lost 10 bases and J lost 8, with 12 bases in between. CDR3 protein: CATQLLDIQYF. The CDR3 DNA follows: TGTGCCACGCAATTGTTGGACATTCAGTACTTC.

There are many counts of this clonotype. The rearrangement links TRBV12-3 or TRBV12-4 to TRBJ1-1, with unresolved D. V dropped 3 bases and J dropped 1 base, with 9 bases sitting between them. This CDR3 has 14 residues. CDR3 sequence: CASSFMIRNTEAFF. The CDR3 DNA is TGTGCCAGCAGTTTTATGATCAGGAACACTGAAGCTTTCTTT.

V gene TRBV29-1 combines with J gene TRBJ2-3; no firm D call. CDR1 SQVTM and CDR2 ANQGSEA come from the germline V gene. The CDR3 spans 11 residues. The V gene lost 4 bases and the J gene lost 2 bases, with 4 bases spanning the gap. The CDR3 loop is CSVGDTDTQYF. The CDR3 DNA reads TGCAGCGTTGGAGACACAGATACGCAGTATTTT.